A selection of T cell receptor beta chains follows, all from one sample in a study of CD8 T cells in ankylosing spondylitis. TCRdb redid the calling of the 5' RACE reads with MiXCR, one entry per CDR3 protein. Here the sample spans roughly 670,000 distinct CDR3 sequences, 15% to 20% being singletons. Sequenced: blood, either unsorted or a sorted T cell fraction (not recorded which). These receptors were obtained from a male donor with ankylosing spondylitis. The CDR3 runs from the conserved cysteine through the conserved F or W. Each record gives: clone size, V gene, D gene, J gene, CDR3 protein, CDR3 DNA. The D gene is left open where the match is weak. Where a row states a size, it is once, few, many or the class of an expanded clone; other rows omit it.

clone_size: few
v_call: TRBV4-1
d_call: -
j_call: TRBJ1-1
cdr3_aa: CASSQDGERAFF
cdr3_nt: TGCGCCAGCAGCCAAGATGGGGAGCGGGCTTTCTTT

clone_size: few
v_call: TRBV25-1
d_call: TRBD1
j_call: TRBJ1-6
cdr3_aa: CASSEVDRVNSPLHF
cdr3_nt: TGTGCCAGCAGTGAGGTCGACAGGGTTAATTCACCCCTCCACTTT

clone_size: many
v_call: TRBV28
d_call: TRBD1
j_call: TRBJ1-5
cdr3_aa: CASSNPTGQANQPQHF
cdr3_nt: TGTGCCAGCAGTAATCCAACGGGACAGGCTAATCAGCCCCAGCATTTT

clone_size: -
v_call: TRBV7-2
d_call: TRBD1
j_call: TRBJ1-2
cdr3_aa: CASSQGGERANYGYTF
cdr3_nt: TGTGCCAGCAGCCAGGGGGGGGAGAGAGCTAACTATGGCTACACCTTC

clone_size: -
v_call: TRBV20-1
d_call: TRBD2
j_call: TRBJ2-3
cdr3_aa: CSATILAGGLNTDTQYF
cdr3_nt: TGCAGTGCTACCATCCTAGCGGGGGGCCTAAACACAGATACGCAGTATTTT

clone_size: -
v_call: TRBV28
d_call: -
j_call: TRBJ2-7
cdr3_aa: CASSTPRTEIYEQYF
cdr3_nt: TGTGCCAGCAGTACACCACGGACGGAAATTTACGAGCAGTACTTC

clone_size: -
v_call: TRBV5-6
d_call: TRBD1
j_call: TRBJ1-2
cdr3_aa: CASSGRDRRHYGYTF
cdr3_nt: TGTGCCAGCAGCGGACGGGACAGGCGACACTATGGCTACACCTTC

clone_size: -
v_call: TRBV4-1
d_call: TRBD1
j_call: TRBJ2-5
cdr3_aa: CASSQGQGAFQETQYF
cdr3_nt: TGCGCCAGCAGCCAAGGACAGGGGGCTTTCCAAGAGACCCAGTACTTC

clone_size: many
v_call: TRBV28
d_call: TRBD2
j_call: TRBJ2-7
cdr3_aa: CASSLAGLAGGSYEQYF
cdr3_nt: TGTGCCAGCAGTCTAGCCGGACTAGCGGGAGGGTCCTACGAGCAGTACTTC

clone_size: -
v_call: TRBV21-1
d_call: -
j_call: TRBJ2-2
cdr3_aa: CASSGGTSGTSTGELFF
cdr3_nt: TGTGCCAGCAGTGGGGGGACTAGCGGGACCAGCACCGGGGAGCTGTTTTTT

clone_size: -
v_call: TRBV19
d_call: TRBD2
j_call: TRBJ2-2
cdr3_aa: CASSPSGATGELFF
cdr3_nt: TGTGCCAGTAGTCCTAGCGGGGCCACCGGGGAGCTGTTTTTT

clone_size: -
v_call: TRBV20-1
d_call: -
j_call: TRBJ2-1
cdr3_aa: CSAPPVPSVGEQFF
cdr3_nt: TGCAGTGCTCCACCGGTCCCATCCGTGGGGGAGCAGTTCTTC

clone_size: few
v_call: TRBV9
d_call: -
j_call: TRBJ1-3
cdr3_aa: CASSAPGGNTIYF
cdr3_nt: TGTGCCAGCAGCGCCCCTGGGGGAAACACCATATATTTT

clone_size: -
v_call: TRBV12-3/TRBV12-4
d_call: -
j_call: TRBJ1-2
cdr3_aa: CASSDGYLYGYTF
cdr3_nt: TGTGCCAGCAGTGACGGGTACCTCTATGGCTACACCTTC

clone_size: -
v_call: TRBV14
d_call: TRBD2
j_call: TRBJ2-7
cdr3_aa: CASSQDARRGSYEQYF
cdr3_nt: TGTGCCAGCAGCCAAGACGCGAGACGCGGGAGCTACGAGCAGTACTTC

clone_size: -
v_call: TRBV7-2
d_call: TRBD1
j_call: TRBJ2-2
cdr3_aa: CASSLVGRGTTGELFF
cdr3_nt: TGTGCCAGCAGCTTAGTGGGCAGGGGGACCACCGGGGAGCTGTTTTTT

clone_size: -
v_call: TRBV2
d_call: -
j_call: TRBJ1-2
cdr3_aa: CASRPGGTNYGYTF
cdr3_nt: TGTGCCAGCAGACCCGGGGGGACTAACTATGGCTACACCTTC

clone_size: -
v_call: TRBV6-5
d_call: -
j_call: TRBJ1-2
cdr3_aa: CASSYEAYYGYTF
cdr3_nt: TGTGCCAGCAGTTACGAGGCCTACTATGGCTACACCTTC

clone_size: many
v_call: TRBV29-1
d_call: -
j_call: TRBJ2-3
cdr3_aa: CSVDSGRETQYF
cdr3_nt: TGCAGCGTTGATTCGGGGAGAGAAACGCAGTATTTT

clone_size: -
v_call: TRBV24-1
d_call: -
j_call: TRBJ2-2
cdr3_aa: CATSRSFANTGELFF
cdr3_nt: TGTGCCACCTCAAGATCGTTCGCGAACACCGGGGAGCTGTTTTTT

clone_size: few
v_call: TRBV18
d_call: TRBD2
j_call: TRBJ2-1
cdr3_aa: CASSPSASGRNEQFF
cdr3_nt: TGTGCCAGCTCACCATCGGCTAGCGGACGCAATGAGCAGTTCTTC

clone_size: few
v_call: TRBV5-1
d_call: TRBD1
j_call: TRBJ1-2
cdr3_aa: CASSSIQGAMDYGYTF
cdr3_nt: TGCGCCAGCAGTTCAATCCAGGGGGCGATGGACTATGGCTACACCTTC

clone_size: few
v_call: TRBV28
d_call: -
j_call: TRBJ1-1
cdr3_aa: CASSGGGGVTEAFF
cdr3_nt: TGTGCCAGCAGTGGCGGGGGGGGTGTCACTGAAGCTTTCTTT

clone_size: few
v_call: TRBV15
d_call: TRBD2
j_call: TRBJ2-5
cdr3_aa: CATSRDGVHRTSGIQETQYF
cdr3_nt: TGTGCCACCAGCAGAGATGGCGTACATAGAACTAGCGGAATCCAAGAGACCCAGTACTTC

clone_size: -
v_call: TRBV12-3/TRBV12-4
d_call: TRBD1
j_call: TRBJ1-2
cdr3_aa: CASGMPQGAQRGYTF
cdr3_nt: TGTGCCAGCGGGATGCCACAGGGGGCGCAACGTGGCTACACCTTC

clone_size: -
v_call: TRBV20-1
d_call: -
j_call: TRBJ1-1
cdr3_aa: CSARPSSLTEAFF
cdr3_nt: TGCAGTGCTAGACCCTCGTCCCTAACTGAAGCTTTCTTT

clone_size: -
v_call: TRBV20-1
d_call: -
j_call: TRBJ2-5
cdr3_aa: CSVSPGTQETQYF
cdr3_nt: TGCAGTGTGTCCCCTGGCACCCAAGAGACCCAGTACTTC

clone_size: -
v_call: TRBV28
d_call: -
j_call: TRBJ2-3
cdr3_aa: CASTQSGRTDTQYF
cdr3_nt: TGTGCCAGCACGCAAAGCGGACGGACAGATACGCAGTATTTT

clone_size: -
v_call: TRBV27
d_call: TRBD1
j_call: TRBJ1-6
cdr3_aa: CASRGTGADNSPLHF
cdr3_nt: TGTGCCAGCAGGGGGACAGGGGCGGATAATTCACCCCTCCACTTT

clone_size: many
v_call: TRBV29-1
d_call: -
j_call: TRBJ2-6
cdr3_aa: CSVVFPGFSGANVLTF
cdr3_nt: TGCAGCGTTGTGTTTCCGGGTTTCTCTGGGGCCAACGTCCTGACTTTC

clone_size: -
v_call: TRBV7-8
d_call: -
j_call: TRBJ2-7
cdr3_aa: CASSISGHSYEQYF
cdr3_nt: TGTGCCAGCAGCATCTCAGGGCACTCCTACGAGCAGTACTTC

clone_size: few
v_call: TRBV7-6
d_call: -
j_call: TRBJ1-1
cdr3_aa: CASSLRGAERVGTEAFF
cdr3_nt: TGTGCCAGCAGCTTAAGGGGGGCAGAGAGGGTTGGCACTGAAGCTTTCTTT

clone_size: -
v_call: TRBV18
d_call: -
j_call: TRBJ2-1
cdr3_aa: CASSPPGPSYNEQFF
cdr3_nt: TGTGCCAGCTCACCGCCGGGACCGAGCTACAATGAGCAGTTCTTC

clone_size: many
v_call: TRBV20-1
d_call: -
j_call: TRBJ1-4
cdr3_aa: CSAGLGAVREKLFF
cdr3_nt: TGCAGTGCGGGACTCGGAGCGGTTAGAGAAAAACTGTTTTTT

clone_size: few
v_call: TRBV20-1
d_call: TRBD1
j_call: TRBJ2-7
cdr3_aa: CSARPADRVVSYEQYF
cdr3_nt: TGCAGTGCTAGACCTGCAGACAGGGTTGTTTCCTACGAGCAGTACTTC

clone_size: few
v_call: TRBV28
d_call: TRBD1
j_call: TRBJ1-5
cdr3_aa: CASSSAGQYVFGPQHF
cdr3_nt: TGTGCCAGCAGTTCAGCGGGACAGTACGTGTTCGGGCCCCAGCATTTT

clone_size: few
v_call: TRBV3-1
d_call: -
j_call: TRBJ1-6
cdr3_aa: CASSRGEYSPLHF
cdr3_nt: TGTGCCAGCAGCCGCGGAGAGTATTCACCCCTCCACTTT

clone_size: few
v_call: TRBV5-1
d_call: TRBD2
j_call: TRBJ2-7
cdr3_aa: CASSLTAGGTEGEQYF
cdr3_nt: TGCGCCAGCAGCTTGACCGCGGGAGGAACCGAGGGCGAGCAGTACTTC

clone_size: few
v_call: TRBV20-1
d_call: -
j_call: TRBJ2-7
cdr3_aa: CSARGSADRSSYEQYF
cdr3_nt: TGCAGTGCTAGAGGGTCCGCCGACCGGAGCTCCTACGAGCAGTACTTC

clone_size: -
v_call: TRBV11-2
d_call: TRBD1
j_call: TRBJ2-1
cdr3_aa: CASSLDERGGGIPYNEQFF
cdr3_nt: TGTGCCAGCAGCTTAGATGAAAGAGGGGGCGGAATCCCATACAATGAGCAGTTCTTC

clone_size: few
v_call: TRBV20-1
d_call: TRBD2
j_call: TRBJ2-1
cdr3_aa: CSARGSPRRGSSYNEQFF
cdr3_nt: TGCAGTGCTAGAGGCTCCCCCCGGCGGGGGAGCTCCTACAATGAGCAGTTCTTC

clone_size: -
v_call: TRBV7-2
d_call: -
j_call: TRBJ1-1
cdr3_aa: CASSSTRLNTEAFF
cdr3_nt: TGTGCCAGCAGCTCTACCCGCTTGAACACTGAAGCTTTCTTT

clone_size: few
v_call: TRBV4-1
d_call: TRBD1
j_call: TRBJ2-5
cdr3_aa: CASRKIGTVNQETQYF
cdr3_nt: TGCGCCAGCAGGAAGATCGGGACAGTTAACCAAGAGACCCAGTACTTC

clone_size: few
v_call: TRBV4-3
d_call: -
j_call: TRBJ2-2
cdr3_aa: CASSQVRARVDTGELFF
cdr3_nt: TGCGCCAGCAGCCAAGTCAGGGCCAGGGTGGACACCGGGGAGCTGTTTTTT

clone_size: few
v_call: TRBV7-9
d_call: -
j_call: TRBJ1-1
cdr3_aa: CASSFEGGRGAFF
cdr3_nt: TGTGCCAGCAGCTTCGAGGGGGGCAGGGGAGCTTTCTTT

clone_size: few
v_call: TRBV5-1
d_call: TRBD1
j_call: TRBJ2-7
cdr3_aa: CASSATGANEQYF
cdr3_nt: TGCGCCAGCAGCGCAACAGGGGCGAACGAGCAGTACTTC

clone_size: -
v_call: TRBV7-8
d_call: TRBD1
j_call: TRBJ1-4
cdr3_aa: CASSSGQGRNEKLFF
cdr3_nt: TGTGCCAGCAGCTCCGGACAGGGAAGGAATGAAAAACTGTTTTTT

clone_size: -
v_call: TRBV7-9
d_call: TRBD1
j_call: TRBJ2-1
cdr3_aa: CASSLTAGTGGHEQFF
cdr3_nt: TGTGCCAGCAGCTTAACGGCCGGGACAGGGGGACATGAGCAGTTCTTC

clone_size: -
v_call: TRBV20-1
d_call: TRBD2
j_call: TRBJ2-1
cdr3_aa: CSARRSLLAGGSNEQFF
cdr3_nt: TGCAGTGCTAGGAGGTCGCTGCTAGCGGGAGGCAGCAATGAGCAGTTCTTC

clone_size: -
v_call: TRBV28
d_call: -
j_call: TRBJ1-2
cdr3_aa: CASSRTGNSYGYTF
cdr3_nt: TGTGCCAGCAGCCGCACAGGGAATTCCTATGGCTACACCTTC